This entry lists 30 T cell receptor beta chains sequenced from one sample in a study of blood T cell repertoires in COVID-19. Assay used: immunoSEQ multiplex PCR; TCRdb lists only in-frame clones, some missing. The sample lists a few hundred thousand clones, around 83% occurring once. What was sequenced was peripheral blood. These receptors all stem from a woman aged 18-30 years with acute or convalescent COVID-19.

The V call is TRBV27, the J call TRBJ2-5; TRBD1 agrees at 10 bases. CDR3 length: 14 amino acids. Germline V CDR1 and CDR2: MNHEY, SMNVEV (reference sequence). V shed 2 bases, J shed 7 bases, and the junction held 4 bases outside the gene matches. This chain's CDR3 is CASSLGRDRGTQYF. The CDR3 bases are TGTGCCAGCAGTTTAGGCCGGGACAGGGGGACCCAGTACTTC.

The chain links TRBV4-3 to TRBJ2-1; possible D gene TRBD2, 6 bases. Trimming shortened V by 1 base and J by 0 bases, and 13 bases separated the two germline ends. CDR3 length equals 17 residues. Germline V gene lookup returns CDR1 LGHNA and CDR2 YSLEER. CDR3 nucleotide sequence: TGCGCCAGCAGCCAAGGAGACGGGAGAAGCTCCTACAATGAGCAGTTCTTC. Translated: CASSQGDGRSSYNEQFF.

The rearrangement uses TRBV4-3 and TRBJ2-2, with TRBD1 matching over 9 bases. CDR3 length: 17 amino acids. Germline V gene lookup returns CDR1 LGHNA and CDR2 YSLEER. The ends lost 0 bases at V and 4 bases at J; junction bases unmatched: 6. The CDR3 loop reads CASSQDPTGGFTGELFF. CDR3 nucleotides: TGCGCCAGCAGCCAAGATCCGACAGGGGGGTTCACCGGGGAGCTGTTTTTT.

This rearrangement joins TRBV6-1 to TRBJ2-5, with 7 bases identical to TRBD2. From germline, CDR1 is MNHNS and CDR2 SASEGT. Losses at the gene ends were 1 base for V and 4 bases for J; bases not matched to a gene: 3. This CDR3 has 14 amino acids. This CDR3 reads CASSEGREGETQYF. CDR3 coding DNA: TGTGCCAGCAGTGAAGGCAGGGAGGGAGAGACCCAGTACTTC.

The chain employs TRBV6-2 or TRBV6-3 and TRBJ2-1; 7 bases match TRBD2. The CDR3 is made up of 16 amino acids. Germline V lookup: CDR1 MNHEY, CDR2 SVGEGT. J lost 11 bases, V lost 4 bases, and 17 bases had no gene match. The CDR3 DNA is TGTGCCAGCAGTTCGGACCGGGGGAGGGCCGGGGTTAAGCAGTTCTTC. Translation gives CASSSDRGRAGVKQFF.

The gene calls are TRBV28 and TRBJ2-2, with 9 bases aligning to TRBD1. V trimming: 3 bases; J trimming: 6 bases; junction bases outside the gene matches: 8. Germline CDR1 is MDHEN and CDR2 is SYDVKM. This CDR3 spans 16 amino acids. The CDR3 DNA reads as TGTGCCAGCAGTTTCGGGACAGGGACCATGGCCGGGGAGCTGTTTTTT. This encodes CASSFGTGTMAGELFF.

The V call is TRBV9, the J call TRBJ1-1; possible D gene TRBD1, 5 bases. The germline V gene has CDR1 SGDLS and CDR2 YYNGEE. This CDR3 has 15 residues. V dropped 5 bases and J dropped 4 bases, with 18 bases sitting between them. Here the CDR3 reads CASRPPLGGFTEAFF. Written as DNA, the CDR3 is TGTGCCAGCAGGCCCCCTTTGGGGGGGTTCACTGAAGCTTTCTTT.

The chain links TRBV5-1 to TRBJ2-1; 7 nucleotides line up with TRBD2. The germline gives CDR1 SGHRS, CDR2 YFSETQ. This CDR3 has 13 residues. V trimming: 0 bases; J trimming: 15 bases; junction bases outside the gene matches: 9. DNA of the CDR3: TGCGCCAGCAGCTTGGGGGGAGGGCCATTTAGGTTCTTC. Translating it yields CASSLGGGPFRFF.

The genes are TRBV29-1 and TRBJ2-7; 9 nucleotides agree with TRBD1. V shed 2 bases and J 4 bases; nucleotides not matched to a gene: 3. Germline lookup yields CDR1 SQVTM and CDR2 ANQGSEA. The CDR3 has 13 residues. CDR3 protein: CSVERQGGYEQYF. CDR3 sequence (DNA): TGCAGCGTTGAACGACAGGGGGGTTACGAGCAGTACTTC.

The chain links TRBV10-3 to TRBJ2-7, with unresolved D. Germline CDR1 reads ENHRY; CDR2 reads SYGVKD. The CDR3 loop spans 15 amino acids. V lost 2 bases and J 7 bases, leaving 18 bases between the germline ends. This CDR3 reads CAISEVVALRWEQYF. In nucleotides, the CDR3 is TGTGCCATCAGTGAGGTTGTAGCCCTTCGGTGGGAGCAGTACTTC.

The rearrangement links TRBV10-3 to TRBJ2-7; the match to TRBD1 covers 8 bases. The germline V gene has CDR1 ENHRY and CDR2 SYGVKD. The CDR3 totals 14 residues. Trimming removed 2 bases from V and 5 bases from J; junction bases left unmatched: 5. CDR3 region: CAISEKTGADEQYF. CDR3 coding DNA: TGTGCCATCAGTGAGAAGACAGGGGCAGACGAGCAGTACTTC.

This chain links TRBV4-1 with TRBJ2-5, with a weak D call TRBD1 (6 bases). The CDR3 runs to 13 residues. Trimming took off 4 bases at V and 4 bases at J, with 10 bases between the two ends. Looked up from germline, CDR1 is MGHRA and CDR2 is YSYEKL. CDR3 coding DNA: TGCGCCAGCAGCCGTGGGGGCGCAGAGACCCAGTACTTC. It specifies CASSRGGAETQYF.

V is TRBV30 and J is TRBJ2-7; tentatively, D is TRBD2 (6 bases). The CDR3 is 13 amino acids. The V gene lost 0 bases and the J gene lost 5 bases, with 11 bases spanning the gap. CDR1 is GTSNPN and CDR2 is SVGIG in the germline V gene (reference sequence). DNA of the CDR3: TGTGCCTGGAGTGTGGGGGAGGTGGACGAGCAGTACTTC. It encodes CAWSVGEVDEQYF.

J is TRBJ1-6 and V is TRBV7-2; D possibly corresponds to TRBD1 (6 bases). This CDR3 has 13 residues. In germline, CDR1 is SGHTA, CDR2 FQGNSA. V was trimmed by 3 bases and J by 7 bases, leaving 7 bases between them. The DNA of the CDR3 is TGTGCCAGCAGCTTTGACAGGAATTCACCCCTCCACTTT. Protein: CASSFDRNSPLHF.

This clone was seen only once. The V gene is TRBV27, the J gene TRBJ1-2, with no clear D. Germline CDR1 reads MNHEY; CDR2 reads SMNVEV (reference sequence). Trimming removed 5 bases from V and 8 bases from J, with 12 bases in between. This CDR3 has 12 residues. The CDR3 sequence: CASSASGRGYTF. CDR3 DNA: TGTGCCAGCAGTGCGTCTGGGAGAGGCTACACCTTC.

This chain connects TRBV5-4 to TRBJ1-4; D is undetermined. The germline V gene encodes CDR1 SGHNT and CDR2 YYREEE (reference sequence). Trimming shortened V by 0 bases and J by 8 bases, and 20 bases separated the two germline ends. This CDR3 is built from 17 residues. The CDR3 nucleotides are TGTGCCAGCAGCTTGGGGGCCCTGGAGGAGGTGGACGAAAAACTGTTTTTT. Translation gives CASSLGALEEVDEKLFF.

The rearrangement links TRBV10-3 to TRBJ2-3, with a tentative D call TRBD2 (5 bases). V dropped 5 bases and J dropped 6 bases, with 15 bases sitting between them. Looked up from germline, CDR1 is ENHRY and CDR2 is SYGVKD. CDR3 length: 14 residues. The CDR3 loop is CAISSLGRIDTQYF. In DNA, the CDR3 is TGTGCCATCAGTTCGCTAGGGAGAATTGATACGCAGTATTTT.

The chain is built from TRBV28 and TRBJ1-4; D might be TRBD1 (6 bases). Germline V gene lookup returns CDR1 MDHEN and CDR2 SYDVKM. Trimming cost V 5 bases and J 0 bases, with 10 bases left between them. This CDR3 comprises 15 residues. Written as DNA, the CDR3 is TGTGCCAGCAGTCCCCCAGGGGCAACTAATGAAAAACTGTTTTTT. This codes for CASSPPGATNEKLFF.

This clone was recorded only once. This sequence joins TRBV27 and TRBJ2-5, with 7 bases that match TRBD2. The CDR3 has 14 amino acids. Germline CDR1 MNHEY, CDR2 SMNVEV (reference sequence). V lost 2 bases and J lost 4; bases outside the gene matches: 4. The chain's CDR3 is CASSLAGESETQYF. CDR3 nucleotides: TGTGCCAGCAGTTTAGCGGGAGAGTCAGAGACCCAGTACTTC.

The gene calls are TRBV11-2 and TRBJ1-6; D is ambiguous. V dropped 1 base and J dropped 9 bases, with 13 bases sitting between them. Germline V gene data show CDR1 as SGHAT and CDR2 as FQNNGV. The CDR3 sequence is 15 residues long. The CDR3 region has the DNA TGTGCCAGCAGCTTAGTGCGGGTCTCCGGTTCACCCCTCCACTTT. It specifies CASSLVRVSGSPLHF.

The chain couples TRBV13 to TRBJ1-1; possible D gene TRBD1, 6 bases. With 7 bases removed from V and 4 bases from J, the gap between germline ends came to 13 bases. This CDR3 region has 13 residues. Per the germline V gene, CDR1 is PRHDT and CDR2 is FYEKMQ (reference sequence). The CDR3 region is CASKGGVFTEAFF. The CDR3 DNA reads TGTGCCAGCAAGGGGGGGGTCTTCACTGAAGCTTTCTTT.

In its sample, this clone was seen once. This chain joins TRBV4-2 and TRBJ1-1, with 7 bases identical to TRBD1. CDR1 is LGHNA and CDR2 is YNFKEQ in the germline V gene. The CDR3 is 15 residues long. After removal of 0 bases from V and 1 base from J, the junction contained 2 bases not matched to a gene. DNA for the CDR3: TGTGCCAGCAGCCAAGACCAGGGGGAGAACACTGAAGCTTTCTTT. It translates to CASSQDQGENTEAFF.

J is TRBJ1-2 and V is TRBV6-2 or TRBV6-3, with TRBD1 matching 7 bases. The CDR3 loop spans 16 amino acids. V lost 0 bases and J lost 7; bases outside the gene matches: 11. Germline assignment: CDR1 MNHEY and CDR2 SVGEGT. The CDR3 spells CASSYSGGGQAGGYTF. Here the CDR3 DNA reads TGTGCCAGCAGTTACTCGGGCGGAGGACAGGCCGGTGGCTACACCTTC.

The chain joins TRBV27 to TRBJ1-2; D remains unclear. The CDR3 is made up of 13 amino acids. Per germline, CDR1 MNHEY and CDR2 SMNVEV (reference sequence). The V end lost 5 bases, the J end lost 6 bases, and 13 bases lay between the germline ends. For the CDR3, the DNA is TGTGCCAGCAGTCACCGCCCAGTTGATGGCTACACCTTC. It codes for CASSHRPVDGYTF.

The chain combines TRBV5-8 with TRBJ2-3, with unresolved D. The germline CDR1 and CDR2 sequences are SGHTS and YDEGEE. V was trimmed by 6 bases and J by 0 bases, leaving 8 bases between them. The CDR3 has 13 residues. The CDR3 coding sequence is TGTGCCAGCAAATCCTATAGCACAGATACGCAGTATTTT. Protein product: CASKSYSTDTQYF. The whole variable domain, filled in from reference TRBV5-8 and TRBJ2-3, reads EAGVTQSPTHLIKTRGQQATLRCSPISGHTSVYWYQQALGLGLQFLLWYDEGEERNRGNFPPRFSGRQFPNYSSELNVNALELEDSALYLCASKSYSTDTQYFGPGTRLTVL.

V usage is TRBV5-6 and J usage is TRBJ2-3, with 9 bases fitting TRBD1. The junction had 9 bases not matched to a gene; V was cut back by 6 bases and J by 1 base. Germline CDR1 and CDR2: SGHDT and YYEEEE. The CDR3 is 16 residues long. Here the CDR3 reads CASILLGDRGTDTQYF. In DNA form, the CDR3 reads TGTGCCAGCATCCTACTCGGGGACAGGGGCACAGATACGCAGTATTTT.

The genes are TRBV6-4 and TRBJ2-1, with TRBD2 identical over 9 bases. From germline, CDR1 is MRHNA and CDR2 SNTAGT. After removal of 4 bases from V and 9 bases from J, the junction contained 10 bases not matched to a gene. This CDR3 has 15 residues. CDR3 region: CASSAVGGRGGEQFF. Here the CDR3 DNA reads TGTGCCAGCAGTGCCGTCGGCGGGAGGGGTGGTGAGCAGTTCTTC.

The V gene is TRBV7-3, the J gene TRBJ1-1; 7 positions match TRBD1. The CDR3 sequence is 14 residues long. Trimming took 5 bases from V and 1 from J; bases not matched to a gene: 4. Germline values: CDR1 SGHTA, CDR2 FQGTGA. Here the CDR3 DNA reads TGTGCCAGCAGCCCAACAGGGGCGAACACTGAAGCTTTCTTT. This gives the protein CASSPTGANTEAFF. The full variable domain, with the rest looked up from reference TRBV7-3 and TRBJ1-1, is GAGVSQTPSNKVTEKGKYVELRCDPISGHTALYWYRQSLGQGPEFLIYFQGTGAADDSGLPNDRFFAVRPEGSVSTLKIQRTERGDSAVYLCASSPTGANTEAFFGQGTRLTVV.

This clone was observed a few times. The V and J genes are TRBV7-8 and TRBJ2-1; TRBD2 agrees at 14 bases. Losses at the gene ends were 5 bases for V and 7 bases for J; bases not matched to a gene: 10. The CDR3 totals 17 residues. Germline V gene data show CDR1 as SGHVS and CDR2 as FQNEAQ. The CDR3 loop reads CASSVGLAGVSQNEQFF. In DNA, the CDR3 is TGTGCCAGCAGCGTGGGACTAGCGGGAGTCTCGCAGAATGAGCAGTTCTTC.

The rearrangement links TRBV2 to TRBJ1-5; TRBD1 is a possible D gene (5 bases). The germline V and J ends were trimmed by 7 bases and 1 base, with 5 bases remaining between them. Germline V gene data show CDR1 as SNHLY and CDR2 as FYNNEI. The CDR3 extends over 12 amino acids. The CDR3 DNA reads TGTGCCAGCACAGGGAGCAATCAGCCCCAGCATTTT. Encoded protein: CASTGSNQPQHF.